This T cell receptor beta chain derives from a study of blood T cell repertoires in COVID-19. Study overall: There were acute and convalescent COVID-19 samples, and they came from the United States, Italy and Spain. PBMCs, B-cell-depleted T cells, or T cells were the source of the cDNA or gDNA that made up the material.

Between the trimmed V and J ends, which lost 6 bases and 0 bases, there was a span of 18 bases. CDR1 LNHDA and CDR2 SQIVND come from the germline V gene (reference sequence). This CDR3 region has 17 residues. In the authors' workflow: Scientists estimated how many nucleated cells there were by amplifying reference gene primers. Sequencing used immunoSEQ multiplex PCR; TCRdb keeps in-frame clones, though not all of them. That table supplies the V and J calls and clone size; D and trimming were determined from the DNA. The sample comprises roughly 100,000 clones, more than 75% of which are singletons, and 6.2% rests with the top ten.

Material: peripheral blood. The gene calls are TRBV19 and TRBJ2-1; D unresolved. The clonotype was recovered from a human donor in a cohort sampled during active COVID-19. CDR3 nucleotides: TGTGCCAGTAGCGAAACCCCTTATCTTAGCTCCTACAATGAGCAGTTCTTC. Its protein is CASSETPYLSSYNEQFF.